A selection of T cell receptor beta chains follows, all from one sample in a study of T cells in tumors after PD-1 blockade. The protocol was immunoSEQ multiplex PCR, while the TCRdb copy is restricted to in-frame clones and leaves out a portion. The sample lists about 4,000 clones, 55% to 70% occurring once. This material consisted of tumor tissue, taken before anti-PD-1 treatment. These receptors all come from a human donor with basal cell carcinoma. Each CDR3 is given with its conserved first and last residue. A D gene is named only where the DNA matches it firmly. Size tells how often a clone was seen (once, few, many) or the class of an expanded clone, and some rows leave it out.

d_call	j_call	clone_size	v_call	cdr3_aa	cdr3_nt
NA	TRBJ2-7	NA	TRBV5-1	CASSPFLADTYEQYF	TGCGCCAGCAGCCCCTTCCTCGCGGATACCTACGAGCAGTACTTC
NA	TRBJ1-4	NA	TRBV7-8	CASSAFSRRSNEKLFF	TGTGCCAGCAGCGCGTTCAGTAGGCGCTCTAATGAAAAACTGTTTTTT
TRBD2	TRBJ2-7	NA	TRBV13	CASSPNSGRAKNEQYF	TGTGCCAGCAGCCCGAATAGCGGGAGGGCCAAAAACGAGCAGTACTTC
NA	TRBJ1-2	few	TRBV12-3/TRBV12-4	CASSLGQNYGYTF	TGTGCCAGCAGTTTAGGACAGAACTATGGCTACACCTTC
NA	TRBJ2-7	NA	TRBV19	CASSRGLYEQYF	TGTGCCAGTAGTCGGGGTCTTTACGAGCAGTACTTC
TRBD2	TRBJ2-5	once	TRBV2	CAKGTSGGRETQYF	TGTGCCAAAGGGACTAGCGGGGGTCGCGAGACCCAGTACTTC
TRBD1	TRBJ1-3	once	TRBV5-1	CANNRGSGNTIYF	TGCGCCAACAACAGGGGCTCTGGAAACACCATATATTTT
NA	TRBJ2-3	NA	TRBV28	CASIGTSTDTQYF	TGTGCCAGTATTGGGACTAGCACAGATACGCAGTATTTT
TRBD1	TRBJ1-2	large	TRBV18	CASSPVSPFSDRGYGYTF	TGTGCCAGCTCACCAGTTTCGCCCTTTTCCGACAGGGGCTATGGCTACACCTTC
NA	TRBJ1-2	NA	TRBV5-6	CASSFSRDGYTF	TGTGCCAGCAGCTTCTCCAGGGACGGCTACACCTTC
TRBD2	TRBJ2-1	NA	TRBV19	CASSIALTSGSNEQFF	TGTGCCAGTAGTATTGCCTTAACTAGCGGGAGCAATGAGCAGTTCTTC
NA	TRBJ2-3	NA	TRBV10-1	CASSQGTDTQYF	TGCGCCAGCAGCCAGGGGACGGATACGCAGTATTTT
TRBD2	TRBJ2-1	NA	TRBV29-1	CSAGVGLAGSNEQFF	TGCAGCGCCGGGGTGGGACTAGCGGGCTCCAATGAGCAGTTCTTC
NA	TRBJ2-1	NA	TRBV2	CASSGTGAKSYNEQFF	TGTGCCAGCAGTGGCACCGGGGCTAAGTCCTACAATGAGCAGTTCTTC
TRBD2	TRBJ2-7	NA	TRBV5-1	CASSFGSGGFSYEQYF	TGCGCCAGCAGCTTTGGCAGCGGGGGTTTCTCCTACGAGCAGTACTTC
NA	TRBJ1-1	NA	TRBV4-1	CASSLQQGMNTEAFF	TGCGCCAGCAGCCTCCAACAGGGCATGAACACTGAAGCTTTCTTT
TRBD1	TRBJ2-2	NA	TRBV9	CASSYRDRNTGELFF	TGTGCCAGCAGTTATCGGGACAGGAACACCGGGGAGCTGTTTTTT
NA	TRBJ2-2	NA	TRBV7-2	CASSLGFEGGELFF	TGTGCCAGCAGCTTGGGGTTTGAGGGCGGGGAGCTGTTTTTT
NA	TRBJ2-2	NA	TRBV7-8	CASSPITGQRNTGELFF	TGTGCCAGCAGCCCCATTACGGGGCAGAGAAACACCGGGGAGCTGTTTTTT
TRBD1	TRBJ1-5	NA	TRBV6-6	CASNTGDGGNQPQHF	TGTGCCAGCAATACAGGGGATGGGGGCAATCAGCCCCAGCATTTT
NA	TRBJ1-1	NA	TRBV5-5	CASSLWQGIAFF	TGTGCCAGCAGCTTGTGGCAGGGGATAGCTTTCTTT
NA	TRBJ2-7	NA	TRBV6-5	CASGAPYYEQYF	TGTGCCAGCGGCGCCCCCTACTACGAGCAGTACTTC
TRBD2	TRBJ2-3	NA	TRBV5-4	CASSLEGGRAVDTQYF	TGTGCCAGCAGCTTGGAGGGCGGGAGGGCCGTAGATACGCAGTATTTT
TRBD2	TRBJ2-7	few	TRBV27	CASSSSIELAGGGYEQYF	TGTGCCAGCAGTTCGTCAATCGAACTAGCGGGAGGGGGTTACGAGCAGTACTTC
TRBD1	TRBJ1-1	NA	TRBV10-3	CAISPQGDTEAFF	TGTGCCATCAGTCCTCAGGGGGACACTGAAGCTTTCTTT
TRBD1	TRBJ2-3	NA	TRBV10-3	CAIRQTGLTDTQYF	TGTGCCATCAGACAGACAGGGTTAACGGATACGCAGTATTTT
TRBD1	TRBJ2-3	NA	TRBV7-2	CASSPPGTGRTDTQYF	TGTGCCAGCAGCCCCCCCGGGACAGGGCGAACAGATACGCAGTATTTT
TRBD1	TRBJ1-2	NA	TRBV7-2	CASSLVAGGTANYGYTF	TGTGCCAGCAGCTTAGTGGCAGGGGGGACGGCCAACTATGGCTACACCTTC
NA	TRBJ2-4	NA	TRBV28	CASSFQGAKNIQYF	TGTGCCAGCAGTTTTCAAGGGGCCAAAAACATTCAGTACTTC
NA	TRBJ2-6	NA	TRBV7-5	CVRSFQDSGANVLTF	TGTGTCAGAAGCTTTCAGGACTCTGGGGCCAACGTCCTGACTTTC
NA	TRBJ1-5	NA	TRBV7-9	CASSLGYSNQPQHF	TGTGCCAGCAGCTTAGGGTATAGCAATCAGCCCCAGCATTTT
NA	TRBJ1-2	NA	TRBV28	CASSLEGSRIGYTF	TGTGCCAGCAGTTTAGAGGGGTCGCGGATTGGCTACACCTTC
NA	TRBJ2-2	NA	TRBV14	CASSQERLELFF	TGTGCCAGCAGCCAGGAGAGGTTGGAGCTGTTTTTT
TRBD1	TRBJ2-7	NA	TRBV5-1	CASSTQGAQEQYF	TGCGCCAGCAGCACACAGGGGGCCCAGGAGCAGTACTTC
NA	TRBJ2-3	NA	TRBV2	CASKEGRVSLTDTQYF	TGTGCCAGTAAAGAGGGGCGGGTTTCGCTTACAGATACGCAGTATTTT
TRBD1	TRBJ1-6	NA	TRBV9	CASSVRGGDSPLHF	TGTGCCAGCAGCGTACGAGGGGGCGACTCACCCCTCCACTTT
TRBD1	TRBJ1-2	NA	TRBV28	CASSETGRAYGYTF	TGTGCCAGCAGTGAGACAGGGCGGGCATATGGCTACACCTTC
TRBD1	TRBJ2-7	NA	TRBV7-2	CASSSRTGGSHEQYF	TGTGCCAGCAGCTCCCGGACAGGGGGCAGCCACGAGCAGTACTTC
TRBD2	TRBJ2-2	NA	TRBV6-5	CASSSAASGNTGELFF	TGTGCCAGCAGTTCCGCCGCTAGCGGGAACACCGGGGAGCTGTTTTTT
NA	TRBJ1-2	NA	TRBV7-2	CASSLVRGPNSYTF	TGTGCCAGCAGCTTAGTCCGGGGGCCAAACAGCTACACCTTC
TRBD2	TRBJ2-5	NA	TRBV5-8	CASSPWRGGQETQYF	TGTGCCAGCAGCCCCTGGCGGGGGGGACAAGAGACCCAGTACTTC
NA	TRBJ2-7	NA	TRBV7-9	CASSLPRSGTIGEQYF	TGTGCCAGCAGCTTACCACGCTCCGGGACAATTGGCGAGCAGTACTTC
NA	TRBJ2-1	NA	TRBV4-3	CASSQDHAGSYEQFF	TGCGCCAGCAGCCAAGATCATGCGGGGTCCTATGAGCAGTTCTTC
NA	TRBJ1-2	NA	TRBV19	CASSIQAYGYTF	TGTGCCAGTAGTATTCAAGCCTATGGCTACACCTTC
TRBD2	TRBJ2-2	NA	TRBV28	CASSLYFSGGARTGELFF	TGTGCCAGCAGTTTATACTTTAGCGGGGGGGCTCGGACCGGGGAGCTGTTTTTT
NA	TRBJ1-1	few	TRBV28	CASSPGYTEAFF	TGTGCCAGCAGTCCGGGGTACACTGAAGCTTTCTTT
NA	TRBJ1-5	NA	TRBV28	CASKAGGNQPQHF	TGTGCCAGCAAGGCTGGAGGCAATCAGCCCCAGCATTTT
NA	TRBJ2-3	NA	TRBV15	CATSRDVGQLTDTQYF	TGTGCCACCAGCAGAGACGTCGGGCAGCTCACAGATACGCAGTATTTT
TRBD1	TRBJ2-1	NA	TRBV6-1	CASSQTGDNEQFF	TGTGCCAGCAGTCAGACAGGGGACAATGAGCAGTTCTTC